This T cell receptor (beta chain) was captured in a study of cytomegalovirus exposure and HLA in healthy donors. It was with 60 Vbeta and 13 Jbeta primers that the PCR ran. Clones were read by immunoSEQ multiplex PCR, and TCRdb kept only the in-frame ones, dropping some. The sample has 150,000 to 200,000 clones, over 75% seen once. In this sample, this clone turned up once. This CDR3 has 13 residues. Germline V CDR1 and CDR2: LGHNT, FRNRAP. Trimming stripped 3 bases from V and 2 bases from J, with 7 bases between. The source is a man aged 40-49 years in good health and CMV-seropositive. V usage is TRBV12-5 and J usage is TRBJ2-5; D gene uncertain. Input material: PBMCs. The chain's CDR3 is CASGFFEQETQYF. The CDR3, as DNA: TGTGCTAGTGGTTTTTTTGAGCAAGAGACCCAGTACTTC. Variable domain in full (rest from reference TRBV12-5 and TRBJ2-5): DARVTQTPRHKVTEMGQEVTMRCQPILGHNTVFWYRQTMMQGLELLAYFRNRAPLDDSGMPKDRFSAEMPDATLATLKIQPSEPRDSAVYFCASGFFEQETQYFGPGTRLLVL.